This T cell receptor (beta chain) is from a study of blood T cell repertoires in COVID-19. Overall study: The study drew acute and convalescent COVID-19 samples from the United States, Italy and Spain.

The protocol was immunoSEQ multiplex PCR, while the TCRdb copy is restricted to in-frame clones and leaves out a portion. The sample shows around 300,000 clones, around nine tenths of them seen only once. With 8 bases clipped from V and 0 bases from J, the junction kept 3 bases outside the gene matches. Germline V CDR1 and CDR2: KGHSH, LQKENI. This CDR3 is 14 amino acids long. A Seattle source enrolled patients during active infection and followed them longitudinally. The chain uses TRBV18 and TRBJ1-4, with 7 bases fitting TRBD1. This TCR was sampled from a woman aged 30 to 39 with COVID-19, enrolled during active disease. Sequencing input: peripheral blood. CDR3 protein: CASRGTATNEKLFF. The CDR3 bases are TGTGCCAGCCGCGGGACAGCAACTAATGAAAAACTGTTTTTT.